The rows below give T cell receptor beta chains drawn from one sample of a study of T cell responses to AZD1222 COVID-19 vaccine. Sequencing used immunoSEQ multiplex PCR; TCRdb keeps in-frame clones, though not all of them. The sample has roughly 120,000 clones, less than 90% seen once. Sample: peripheral blood, taken on day 0 of AZD1222 vaccination. Source of these receptors: an adult in good health. CDR3s include the opening cysteine and the closing phenylalanine or tryptophan. The D gene is left open where the match is weak. Rows may omit the clone size; those that give it use once, few, many or a size class.

>TRBV7-9|NA|TRBD1|TRBJ1-4
TGTGCCAGCAGTACCGGACAGGGGGAAAATGAAAAACTGTTTTTT
CASSTGQGENEKLFF
>TRBV9|once|NA|TRBJ2-2
TGTGCCAGCAGCGTAAAAAGGAACACCGGGGAGCTGTTTTTT
CASSVKRNTGELFF
>TRBV9|NA|NA|TRBJ2-3
TGTGCCAGCAGCGTAGAAGGGAGGAGTACGCAGTATTTT
CASSVEGRSTQYF
>TRBV12-3/TRBV12-4|NA|NA|TRBJ1-1
TGTGCCAGCAGTTTAGCAGGAAACACTGAAGCTTTCTTT
CASSLAGNTEAFF
>TRBV3-1/TRBV3-2|NA|TRBD1|TRBJ1-2
TGTGCCAGCAGCTTGGGACAGGGCTATGGCTACACCTTC
CASSLGQGYGYTF
>TRBV7-8|NA|NA|TRBJ2-7
TGTGCCAGCAGCTTAGCGGGCTCCTACGAGCAGTACTTC
CASSLAGSYEQYF
>TRBV3-1/TRBV3-2|NA|NA|TRBJ2-2
TGTGCCAGCAGCCAAGAGACGGACCCCGAGACCGGGGAGCTGTTTTTT
CASSQETDPETGELFF
>TRBV4-1|NA|NA|TRBJ1-1
TGCGCCAGCAGCCAAAGCGTACGGGACACTGAAGCTTTCTTT
CASSQSVRDTEAFF
>TRBV27|NA|NA|TRBJ1-3
TGTGCCAGCAGAACCCTGGAACAGGGTAAAACATCTGGAAACACCATATATTTT
CASRTLEQGKTSGNTIYF
>TRBV27|few|NA|TRBJ1-5
TGTGCCAGCAGTACATGGACGGGGGCTAGGAGCAATCAGCCCCAGCATTTT
CASSTWTGARSNQPQHF
>TRBV5-6|NA|TRBD2|TRBJ2-2
TGTGCCAGCAGCTTGAGGCTAGCGGGAGTTAGGTCCGGGGAGCTGTTTTTT
CASSLRLAGVRSGELFF
>TRBV7-2|once|TRBD2|TRBJ2-5
TGTGCCAGCAGCTTCAATTCGGCAATGGGGAGGGTTGAGACCCAGTACTTC
CASSFNSAMGRVETQYF
>TRBV6-1|once|NA|TRBJ1-1
TGTGCCAGCAGTGAAGTCCAGGGGCCCCTGGACACTGAAGCTTTCTTT
CASSEVQGPLDTEAFF
>TRBV6-5|NA|TRBD1|TRBJ1-5
TGTGCCAGCAGCCGGGACAGACTTAGCAATCAGCCCCAGCATTTT
CASSRDRLSNQPQHF
>TRBV5-1|NA|TRBD1|TRBJ1-2
TGCGCCAGCAGCTTGGCCAGGGGGCTTTATGGCTACACCTTC
CASSLARGLYGYTF
>TRBV6-5|NA|TRBD1|TRBJ1-6
TGTGCCAGCAGTTACCGAACAGGGGTTGGTTCACCCCTCCACTTT
CASSYRTGVGSPLHF
>TRBV3-1/TRBV3-2|NA|NA|TRBJ2-4
TGTGCCAGCAGCCAAGATCCCACACCTGGGGCCAAAAACATTCAGTACTTC
CASSQDPTPGAKNIQYF
>TRBV7-6|NA|TRBD2|TRBJ2-1
TGTGCCAGCAGCTTAGGACTAGCGGTCCCCGACAATGAGCAGTTCTTC
CASSLGLAVPDNEQFF
>TRBV9|NA|NA|TRBJ2-5
TGTGCCAGCAGCCCCAGGATAGGGCAAGAGACCCAGTACTTC
CASSPRIGQETQYF
>TRBV24-1|NA|TRBD1|TRBJ1-2
TGTGCCACCAGTGACAATACCGGGACAGGGGGCTTCGTTCCTAACTATGGCTACACCTTC
CATSDNTGTGGFVPNYGYTF
>TRBV6-6|NA|NA|TRBJ2-7
TGTGCCAGCAGCTCACCCGGTGACGAGCAGTACTTC
CASSSPGDEQYF
>TRBV7-2|NA|NA|TRBJ2-5
TGTGCCAGCAGCTTGGGAAGTGTGGGGGGCCAAGAGACCCAGTACTTC
CASSLGSVGGQETQYF
>TRBV10-3|NA|NA|TRBJ1-2
TGTGCCGCATGTCCAGGGGAAAACTATGGCTACACCTTC
CAACPGENYGYTF
>TRBV3-1/TRBV3-2|NA|NA|TRBJ2-6
TGTGCCAGCAGCCAAGGAGGTGGGTTGTCTGGGGCCAACGTCCTGACTTTC
CASSQGGGLSGANVLTF
>TRBV30|NA|NA|TRBJ1-5
TGTGCCTGGAGTGGACTGTCGGAGAATCAGCCCCAGCATTTT
CAWSGLSENQPQHF
>TRBV6-1|NA|TRBD1|TRBJ1-1
TGTGCCAGCAGTGGACAGGGTAACTTGGTGAACACTGAAGCTTTCTTT
CASSGQGNLVNTEAFF
>TRBV2|NA|NA|TRBJ2-7
TGTGCCAGCACCCCCCCCCAGGATATCTACGAGCAGTACTTC
CASTPPQDIYEQYF
>TRBV19|NA|NA|TRBJ2-1
TGTGCCAGTAGTATTAGGTCTTACCCCAATGAGCAGTTCTTC
CASSIRSYPNEQFF
>TRBV5-1|NA|NA|TRBJ2-7
TGCGCCAGCAGCTTGGCGGACTACCAAGCTTCCTACGAGCAGTACTTC
CASSLADYQASYEQYF
>TRBV6-1|NA|NA|TRBJ1-3
TGTGCCAGCAGTGAATTGGTCTTTCCTGGAAACACCATATATTTT
CASSELVFPGNTIYF
>TRBV3-1/TRBV3-2|NA|NA|TRBJ2-7
TGTGCCAGCAGCCAAGGTTTTGCGACCACCTCCTACGAGCAGTACTTC
CASSQGFATTSYEQYF
>TRBV19|NA|NA|TRBJ1-2
TGTGCCAGTAGTACCACGGGAGTCCGGGTTCCGTTCGACTATGGCTACACCTTC
CASSTTGVRVPFDYGYTF